Each of the 5 T cell receptor beta chains below was sequenced from the same sample in a study of T-cell memory formation after mild COVID-19. Via MiXCR, TCRdb re-called the 5' RACE reads, giving one row per CDR3 protein. The sample holds 200,000 to 250,000 distinct CDR3 sequences, roughly 17% seen once. The sample was PBMCs or a T cell subset sorted from them (not recorded which). Every receptor here comes from a man younger than 35 who had mild COVID-19 (a few samples of this study predate the infection). Cell type and time point are not known.

V and J are TRBV11-3 and TRBJ1-1, with D uncertain. V lost 0 bases and J lost 2, with 10 bases in between. The germline V gene encodes CDR1 SGHNT and CDR2 YENEEA. This CDR3 is built from 15 residues. The CDR3 spells CASSLDSLSNTEAFF. The DNA of the CDR3 is TGTGCCAGCAGCTTAGACAGCCTGAGCAACACTGAAGCTTTCTTT.

This chain joins TRBV4-1 and TRBJ2-7; 10 positions match TRBD1. The CDR3 runs 15 residues. Germline values: CDR1 MGHRA, CDR2 YSYEKL. V shed 3 bases, J shed 3 bases, and the junction held 5 bases outside the gene matches. The CDR3, as DNA: TGCGCCAGCAGCCAGGAGGGACAGGGGCGCTACGAGCAGTACTTC. It is translated as CASSQEGQGRYEQYF.

This clonotype was seen repeatedly, ten times or more. The rearrangement links TRBV5-1 to TRBJ2-3; 11 positions match TRBD2. Germline assignment: CDR1 SGHRS and CDR2 YFSETQ. Trimming removed 3 bases from V and 2 bases from J; junction bases left unmatched: 8. The CDR3 is 17 amino acids. The CDR3 DNA reads TGCGCCAGCAGCTCGCATAGCGGGGGGGGACTCACAGATACGCAGTATTTT. The encoded protein is CASSSHSGGGLTDTQYF. Full variable domain (outside the CDR3, taken from reference TRBV5-1 and TRBJ2-3): KAGVTQTPRYLIKTRGQQVTLSCSPISGHRSVSWYQQTPGQGLQFLFEYFSETQRNKGNFPGRFSGRQFSNSRSEMNVSTLELGDSALYLCASSSHSGGGLTDTQYFGPGTRLTVL.

The chain has TRBV4-3 and TRBJ2-2; D is undetermined. CDR1 and CDR2 from the germline V gene are LGHNA and YSLEER. The germline V and J ends were trimmed by 1 base and 1 base, with 7 bases remaining between them. The CDR3 sequence is 15 residues long. CDR3: CASSQAHKNTGELFF. CDR3 nucleotide sequence: TGCGCCAGCAGCCAAGCCCACAAGAACACCGGGGAGCTGTTTTTT.

The rearrangement links TRBV11-2 to TRBJ2-7, with D possibly TRBD1 on 6 matching bases. The CDR3 is made up of 13 amino acids. The V end lost 6 bases, the J end lost 7 bases, and 16 bases lay between the germline ends. CDR1 and CDR2 (germline): SGHAT, FQNNGV. Written as DNA, the CDR3 is TGTGCCAGCAGTTTTACAGGGAGCGGAGAGCAGTACGTC. It codes for CASSFTGSGEQYV.